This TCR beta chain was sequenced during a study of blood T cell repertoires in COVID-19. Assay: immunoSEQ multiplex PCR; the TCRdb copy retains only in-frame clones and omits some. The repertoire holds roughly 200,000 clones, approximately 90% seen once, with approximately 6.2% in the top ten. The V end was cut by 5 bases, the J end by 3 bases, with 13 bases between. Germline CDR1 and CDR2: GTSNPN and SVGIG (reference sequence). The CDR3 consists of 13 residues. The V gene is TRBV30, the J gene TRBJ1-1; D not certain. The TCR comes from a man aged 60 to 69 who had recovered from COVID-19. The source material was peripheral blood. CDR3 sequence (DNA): TGTGCCTGGTTATGGGCGCAGGACACTGAAGCTTTCTTT. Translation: CAWLWAQDTEAFF.